This T cell receptor beta chain is drawn from a study of blood T cells in healthy people across ages. V lost 5 bases to trimming and J lost 0 bases; unmatched junction nucleotides: 9. Germline values: CDR1 DFQATT, CDR2 SNEGSKA (reference sequence). There are 16 residues in the CDR3. A second 7 to 11 cycle PCR used barcoded and J-beta primers. TCRdb independently ran MiXCR on the 5' RACE reads; one entry per CDR3 protein. The table has around 1,500,000 distinct CDR3 sequences, over 25% seen once. Per-sample PBMC isolation yielded at least 6 million cells. This clonotype has just a few counts. The receptor's source is a woman under 40 in good health. The sequenced material came from blood. This rearrangement joins TRBV20-1 to TRBJ2-1; 8 nucleotides agree with TRBD2. The CDR3 sequence: CSAGTSGGVSYNEQFF. The CDR3 bases are TGCAGTGCTGGGACTAGTGGGGGAGTCTCCTACAATGAGCAGTTCTTC.